The 30 T cell receptor beta chains listed next were all sequenced from one sample in a study of identical twins. TCRdb reprocessed the 5' RACE reads with MiXCR, giving one entry per CDR3 protein. The data contain roughly 250,000 distinct CDR3 sequences, roughly an eighth of them singletons. The sample comprised memory (CD45RO+) T cells sorted from blood. The source is a woman aged 18-29 years in good health.

This clonotype was counted a few times. The chain uses TRBV20-1 and TRBJ1-1; D is unclear. CDR1 and CDR2 from the germline V gene are DFQATT and SNEGSKA (reference sequence). CDR3 length: 15 amino acids. The V gene lost 0 bases and the J gene lost 3 bases, with 14 bases spanning the gap. CDR3 nucleotides: TGCAGTGCTAGAGATCCTACAGTTTTTCACACTGAAGCTTTCTTT. Protein sequence: CSARDPTVFHTEAFF.

This clonotype was found a few times. This rearrangement joins TRBV9 to TRBJ2-5; D unresolved. Trimming left V 3 bases short and J 3 bases short, with 9 bases between. Per germline, CDR1 SGDLS and CDR2 YYNGEE. This CDR3 is built from 13 residues. CDR3 sequence: CASSEGSKETQYF. DNA of the CDR3: TGTGCCAGCAGCGAGGGAAGTAAAGAGACCCAGTACTTC.

This clonotype was seen only a few times. The gene calls are TRBV5-1 and TRBJ1-4; no firm D call. The CDR3 totals 14 residues. Germline V gene sequence: CDR1 SGHRS, CDR2 YFSETQ. Deletions cut 0 bases from V and 8 bases from J, with 11 bases between. CDR3 protein: CASSLGVRGEKLFF. The CDR3 coding sequence is TGCGCCAGCAGCTTGGGCGTCAGAGGGGAAAAACTGTTTTTT.

This clonotype was seen a single time. The chain links TRBV6-1 to TRBJ1-6; TRBD1 matches at 9 bases. This CDR3 comprises 17 residues. Germline V gene lookup returns CDR1 MNHNS and CDR2 SASEGT. Trimming took 3 bases from V and 7 from J; bases not matched to a gene: 10. In DNA, the CDR3 is TGTGCCAGCAGTGATTGGTGGACAGGGGAATTCAATTCACCCCTCCACTTT. Translating it yields CASSDWWTGEFNSPLHF.

This chain uses TRBV5-1 with TRBJ2-1, with D unresolved. CDR3 length equals 15 residues. Germline V lookup: CDR1 SGHRS, CDR2 YFSETQ. V shed 1 base and J shed 5 bases, with 13 bases lying between them. The chain's CDR3 is CASSLTDPFHNEQFF. In nucleotides, the CDR3 is TGCGCCAGCAGCTTGACGGACCCCTTCCACAATGAGCAGTTCTTC.

This clonotype was seen a handful of times. J is TRBJ1-2 and V is TRBV7-9, with D possibly TRBD1 on 5 matching bases. Germline loops: CDR1 SEHNR, CDR2 FQNEAQ (reference sequence). The CDR3 length is 15 residues. Trimming left V 8 bases short and J 9 bases short, with 25 bases between. In nucleotides, the CDR3 is TGTGCCAGCGATGAGGGGAGGGGCGGGCTGTTTCGCTACACCTTC. Its translation: CASDEGRGGLFRYTF.

The chain uses TRBV21-1 and TRBJ2-7. TRBV21-1 is a pseudogene locus. The CDR3 covers 15 residues. CDR3 amino acids: CASSNESLGKREQYF. For the CDR3, the DNA is TGTGCCAGCAGCAACGAATCCTTAGGGAAGCGCGAGCAGTACTTC.

This chain connects TRBV10-3 to TRBJ2-7; D gene unclear. The CDR3 is 12 amino acids. V shed 8 bases and J shed 0 bases, with 8 bases lying between them. Germline V gene sequence: CDR1 ENHRY, CDR2 SYGVKD. The CDR3 coding sequence is TGTGCCATCTCAGACACCTCCTACGAGCAGTACTTC. It translates to CAISDTSYEQYF.

In its sample, this clonotype was seen many times. The chain uses TRBV5-1 and TRBJ2-1; 7 positions match TRBD2. Germline V gene sequence: CDR1 SGHRS, CDR2 YFSETQ. The junction had 3 bases not matched to a gene; V was cut back by 0 bases and J by 0 bases. CDR3 length: 16 amino acids. CDR3 in DNA: TGCGCCAGCAGCTTGGGCGGCGGGAGCTCCTACAATGAGCAGTTCTTC. It translates to CASSLGGGSSYNEQFF.

This clonotype was counted between two and nine times. This sequence joins TRBV28 and TRBJ2-5; D is undetermined. The length of the CDR3 is 14 residues. Germline V gene data show CDR1 as MDHEN and CDR2 as SYDVKM. The germline V and J ends were trimmed by 4 bases and 2 bases, with 11 bases remaining between them. CDR3 sequence: CASSSGSWQETQYF. The CDR3 nucleotides read TGTGCCAGCAGTTCCGGCTCCTGGCAAGAGACCCAGTACTTC.

There are a few counts of this clonotype. The chain recombines TRBV20-1 with TRBJ2-7, with TRBD1 as a possible D gene (6 bases). V was trimmed by 6 bases and J by 4 bases, leaving 22 bases between them. This CDR3 is built from 15 residues. Germline-derived CDR1 and CDR2 are DFQATT and SNEGSKA (reference sequence). The CDR3 bases are TGCAGTGCCCTCTCGGGGACATCCGACCCATACGAGCAGTACTTC. Its protein is CSALSGTSDPYEQYF.

This clonotype came up a few times. The chain carries TRBV6-1 and TRBJ2-7; 10 bases are shared with TRBD1. Germline V gives CDR1 MNHNS, CDR2 SASEGT. The V gene end was trimmed by 11 bases and the J gene end by 3 bases; junction bases not matched to a gene: 13. The CDR3 consists of 15 residues. The DNA for the CDR3 is TGTGCCTCCCGGGACAGGGGTTTGAGGGACTACGAGCAGTACTTC. Translation gives CASRDRGLRDYEQYF.

This clonotype was found a few times. The rearrangement joins TRBV6-5 to TRBJ1-1; weak D call: TRBD1 (6 bases). This CDR3 has 12 amino acids. The germline V gene has CDR1 MNHEY and CDR2 SVGAGI. With 6 bases removed from V and 7 bases from J, the gap between germline ends came to 12 bases. The CDR3 DNA sequence: TGTGCCAGCAGGCTCCTAGGGGGTGAAGCTTTCTTT. It codes for CASRLLGGEAFF.

This clonotype was counted only a few times. This rearrangement joins TRBV5-5 to TRBJ2-2, with D perhaps matching TRBD1 (5 bases). CDR3 length: 15 amino acids. Germline V lookup: CDR1 SGHKS, CDR2 YYEKEE (reference sequence). Between the trimmed V and J ends, which lost 2 bases and 3 bases, there was a span of 11 bases. The CDR3 DNA sequence: TGTGCCAGCAGCTTCTACAGGACCTACACCGGGGAGCTGTTTTTT. Protein sequence: CASSFYRTYTGELFF.

This clonotype was counted at least ten times. The CDR3 protein is CASSQDNSGANVLTF. The CDR3 coding sequence is TGCGCCAGCAGCCAAGACAACTCTGGGGCCAACGTCCTGACTTTC. This sequence joins TRBV4-3 and TRBJ2-6; D gene ambiguous. CDR1 is LGHNA and CDR2 is YSLEER in the germline V gene. Trimming left V 0 bases short and J 0 bases short, with 3 bases between. The CDR3 length is 15 residues.

The chain has TRBV6-1 and TRBJ1-1; TRBD1 might be the D (6 bases). Germline loops: CDR1 MNHNS, CDR2 SASEGT. The CDR3 extends over 16 amino acids. With 8 bases removed from V and 10 bases from J, the gap between germline ends came to 29 bases. CDR3 sequence reads: CASPFPSGTSPKGAFF. Here the CDR3 DNA reads TGTGCCAGCCCTTTCCCCTCCGGGACATCGCCTAAGGGAGCTTTCTTT.

This rearrangement joins TRBV5-1 to TRBJ1-2; D is unresolved. Germline V gene sequence: CDR1 SGHRS, CDR2 YFSETQ. The CDR3 extends over 13 amino acids. V was pared by 6 bases and J by 1 base, with 10 bases between. CDR3 region: CASTALDNYGYTF. Written as DNA, the CDR3 is TGCGCCAGCACGGCCCTTGATAACTATGGCTACACCTTC.

This rearrangement joins TRBV15 to TRBJ2-1; the match to TRBD2 covers 14 bases. Germline CDR1 reads LNHNV; CDR2 reads YYDKDF (reference sequence). The CDR3 extends over 18 amino acids. Germline trimming cut 5 bases from V and 3 bases from J; bases unmatched to any gene: 9. The CDR3 region is CATSPIGLAGGFYNEQFF. The DNA of the CDR3 is TGTGCCACCAGCCCGATCGGACTAGCGGGAGGCTTCTACAATGAGCAGTTCTTC.

The chain employs TRBV5-1 and TRBJ2-1; D is possibly TRBD1 (7 bases). The V gene lost 4 bases and the J gene lost 3 bases, with 11 bases spanning the gap. From germline, CDR1 is SGHRS and CDR2 YFSETQ. This CDR3 spans 14 amino acids. CDR3 residues: CASSQGGFYNEQFF. CDR3 bases: TGCGCCAGCAGCCAGGGGGGTTTCTACAATGAGCAGTTCTTC.

This clonotype was detected only a few times. This chain links TRBV7-9 with TRBJ2-3; D uncertain. V was clipped by 3 bases and J by 0 bases, with 10 bases between them. The CDR3 runs to 15 residues. Germline CDR1 SEHNR, CDR2 FQNEAQ (reference sequence). Here the CDR3 DNA reads TGTGCCAGCAGCTTGGACCGGATCAGCACAGATACGCAGTATTTT. It is translated as CASSLDRISTDTQYF.

This clonotype was observed a few times. CDR3 in amino acids: CASKRDGKNTGELFF. The CDR3 nucleotides read TGTGCCAGCAAACGGGACGGCAAGAACACCGGGGAGCTGTTTTTT. The rearrangement joins TRBV19 to TRBJ2-2; D may correspond to TRBD1 or TRBD2 (5 bases each). The CDR3 sequence is 15 residues long. The V and J ends lost 9 bases and 1 base respectively, with 15 bases between them. Germline V gene sequence: CDR1 LNHDA, CDR2 SQIVND (reference sequence).

This rearrangement joins TRBV5-1 to TRBJ2-2, with D perhaps matching TRBD1 (6 bases). V was shortened by 3 bases and J by 7 bases, with 13 bases between the two germline ends. The CDR3 has 14 residues. Germline CDR1 reads SGHRS; CDR2 reads YFSETQ. The CDR3 region has the DNA TGCGCCAGCAGCTCACAGGGTACAGACGGGGAGCTGTTTTTT. It encodes CASSSQGTDGELFF. Full variable domain (rest looked up from reference TRBV5-1 and TRBJ2-2): KAGVTQTPRYLIKTRGQQVTLSCSPISGHRSVSWYQQTPGQGLQFLFEYFSETQRNKGNFPGRFSGRQFSNSRSEMNVSTLELGDSALYLCASSSQGTDGELFFGEGSRLTVL.

This chain links TRBV7-9 with TRBJ2-1; D possibly corresponds to TRBD2 (5 bases). There are 15 residues in the CDR3. The V end lost 2 bases, the J end lost 7 bases, and 15 bases lay between the germline ends. Germline loops: CDR1 SEHNR, CDR2 FQNEAQ (reference sequence). CDR3 nucleotides: TGTGCCAGCAGCTTAACCGCGGGTGGGGAAAATGAGCAGTTCTTC. Translated: CASSLTAGGENEQFF.

This chain connects TRBV5-1 to TRBJ2-5; 14 nucleotides line up with TRBD2. CDR1 and CDR2 (germline): SGHRS, YFSETQ. The CDR3 covers 17 residues. After removal of 4 bases from V and 3 bases from J, the junction contained 8 bases not matched to a gene. CDR3 sequence reads: CASSRGPTSGGEETQYF. The CDR3 nucleotides are TGCGCCAGCAGCCGAGGCCCGACTAGCGGGGGGGAAGAGACCCAGTACTTC.

The rearrangement uses TRBV12-3 or TRBV12-4 and TRBJ1-2; 7 bases align to TRBD1. The CDR3 runs 13 residues. The V segment lost 4 bases and the J segment 5 bases; nucleotides outside the gene matches: 4. CDR3 residues: CASSSRGEYGYTF. As DNA, the CDR3 is TGTGCCAGCAGTTCCAGGGGGGAATATGGCTACACCTTC.

This clonotype was seen more than once but under ten times. The chain uses TRBV3-1 and TRBJ2-3, with 9 nucleotides matching TRBD2. CDR3 length: 17 residues. Germline V gene data show CDR1 as LGHDT and CDR2 as YNNKEL (reference sequence). The V gene end was trimmed by 0 bases and the J gene end by 10 bases; junction bases not matched to a gene: 14. The CDR3 loop is CASSQDYFGGGVSSQYF. CDR3 nucleotides: TGTGCCAGCAGCCAAGATTACTTCGGCGGGGGGGTGTCATCGCAGTATTTT.

In its sample, this clonotype was seen a few times. The CDR3 DNA follows: TGTGCCAGCAGCACCTTAGCGGCCAATGAGCAGTTCTTC. It translates to CASSTLAANEQFF. The chain is built from TRBV13 and TRBJ2-1, with D perhaps TRBD2 (6 bases). Per germline, CDR1 PRHDT and CDR2 FYEKMQ (reference sequence). Trimming shortened V by 5 bases and J by 6 bases, and 11 bases separated the two germline ends. The CDR3 extends over 13 amino acids.

A few counts support this clonotype. This chain joins TRBV4-3 and TRBJ2-7, with D perhaps matching TRBD2 (5 bases). The CDR3 consists of 17 residues. The germline V and J ends were trimmed by 4 bases and 3 bases, with 22 bases remaining between them. The germline CDR1 and CDR2 sequences are LGHNA and YSLEER. The CDR3 nucleotides are TGCGCCAGCAGCCGAAAAGGACTCGGGCGACTCCACTACGAGCAGTACTTC. Its protein product is CASSRKGLGRLHYEQYF.

This clonotype was counted at least ten times. The chain has TRBV5-1 and TRBJ2-3; D is ambiguous. Trimming pared 5 bases from V and 3 bases from J, leaving 7 bases between. Germline lookup yields CDR1 SGHRS and CDR2 YFSETQ. CDR3 length: 12 amino acids. The DNA of the CDR3 is TGCGCCAGCAGTCGGAGTACAGATACGCAGTATTTT. Amino acid sequence: CASSRSTDTQYF.

This clonotype has more than one count but fewer than ten. The rearrangement joins TRBV9 to TRBJ1-2; D not certain. The CDR3 loop spans 15 amino acids. Trimming took off 2 bases at V and 1 base at J, with 12 bases between the two ends. Per germline, CDR1 SGDLS and CDR2 YYNGEE. CDR3 nucleotides: TGTGCCAGCAGCGTGCGGGCGGACTTTAACTATGGCTACACCTTC. Translation: CASSVRADFNYGYTF.